The 3 T cell receptor beta chains below all came from one sample that was sequenced in a study of low-dose radiotherapy and immunotherapy resistance in tumors. TRAV- and TRBV-specific primers, spanning alpha and beta chains, primed first-strand cDNA. It was with a constant-region primer and a V-primer adapter that TCRs were amplified over about 19 PCR cycles. TCRdb ran MiXCR on the reads and lists one entry per CDR3 protein. The data contain approximately 84,000 distinct CDR3 sequences, around 17% of them singletons. Described time point: after trial treatment. Sample treatment: LDRT plus nivolumab, ipilimumab, low-dose cyclophosphamide and aspirin (RACIN trial). The sequenced sample was PBMCs, obtained after low-dose radiotherapy plus immunotherapy. These receptors came from a male donor with prostate cancer.

The table lists this clonotype with many counts. This rearrangement joins TRBV28 to TRBJ1-5; 10 bases match TRBD1. V shed 5 bases and J 3 bases; nucleotides not matched to a gene: 4. This CDR3 is 15 amino acids long. Germline-derived CDR1 and CDR2 are MDHEN and SYDVKM. The CDR3 coding sequence is TGTGCCAGCAGTCGGGACAGGGGAGACAATCAGCCCCAGCATTTT. Amino acids: CASSRDRGDNQPQHF.

This clonotype was counted at least ten times. The rearrangement links TRBV24-1 to TRBJ2-1; TRBD1 matches 7 bases. Trimming took 3 bases from V and 1 from J; bases not matched to a gene: 2. Germline lookup yields CDR1 KGHDR and CDR2 SFDVKD. The CDR3 is made up of 15 amino acids. CDR3 protein: CATSDNRGSYNEQFF. Written as DNA, the CDR3 is TGTGCCACCAGTGATAACAGGGGATCCTACAATGAGCAGTTCTTC.

This clonotype was found many times. The gene calls are TRBV6-5 and TRBJ2-3, with 7 bases fitting TRBD2. The junction had 11 bases not matched to a gene; V was cut back by 8 bases and J by 6 bases. Germline V gene sequence: CDR1 MNHEY, CDR2 SVGAGI. This CDR3 contains 14 residues. The CDR3 region has the DNA TGTGCCAGCGACACCCGCGGGAGAAGTGATACGCAGTATTTT. This codes for CASDTRGRSDTQYF.